The 3 T cell receptor beta chains in this list originate from one sample, sequenced in a study of shared clonotypes between healthy human individuals. Profiled with immunoSEQ multiplex PCR; TCRdb holds only in-frame clones, not every one. The data show about a million clones, around 74% seen once. The material sequenced was memory CD4+ T cells sorted from blood. Specified subset: CD45RA-negative fraction. These receptors were taken from a young man in good health.

The rearrangement joins TRBV29-1 to TRBJ2-5; D remains unclear. V was pared by 7 bases and J by 2 bases, with 17 bases between. CDR3 length equals 14 residues. CDR1 is SQVTM and CDR2 is ANQGSEA in the germline V gene. The CDR3 region is CSATGLTLQETQYF. The CDR3 region has the DNA TGCAGCGCCACCGGGTTGACTCTACAAGAGACCCAGTACTTC. Drawing the rest from reference TRBV29-1 and TRBJ2-5, the complete variable domain is SAVISQKPSRDICQRGTSLTIQCQVDSQVTMMFWYRQQPGQSLTLIATANQGSEATYESGFVIDKFPISRPNLTFSTLTVSNMSPEDSSIYLCSATGLTLQETQYFGPGTRLLVL.

The rearrangement uses TRBV18 and TRBJ2-5, with D possibly TRBD2 on 5 matching bases. Germline CDR1 and CDR2: KGHSH and LQKENI. Trimming cost V 1 base and J 5 bases, with 11 bases left between them. The CDR3 has 14 residues. In DNA, the CDR3 is TGTGCCAGCTCACCACGGAGAGGGATGGAGACCCAGTACTTC. It is translated as CASSPRRGMETQYF.

This clone was seen a handful of times. Other DNA sequences in the same sample also yield this CDR3. The chain recombines TRBV19 with TRBJ2-7, with D tentatively TRBD2 (6 bases). Germline V gene data show CDR1 as LNHDA and CDR2 as SQIVND (reference sequence). The CDR3 has 12 amino acids. V lost 5 bases and J 6 bases, leaving 11 bases between the germline ends. The CDR3 here is CASSPQAGEQYF. CDR3 sequence (DNA): TGTGCCAGTAGTCCACAAGCGGGCGAGCAGTACTTC.